This T cell receptor beta chain derives from a study of cytomegalovirus exposure and HLA in healthy donors. PCR amplification relied on 60 Vbeta primers (plus 13 Jbeta primers). Data came from immunoSEQ multiplex PCR; TCRdb stores just in-frame clones and leaves some out. The table includes tens of thousands of clones, about three quarters detected once. The CDR3 sequence is 16 residues long. The germline V gene has CDR1 MNHEY and CDR2 SMNVEV (reference sequence). Trimming stripped 4 bases from V and 0 bases from J, with 13 bases between. Input material: PBMCs. The gene calls are TRBV27 and TRBJ2-1; a possible D gene is TRBD2 (5 bases). The source is a woman between 40 and 50 years old in good health and CMV-seropositive. The CDR3: CASSSHWTGSYNEQFF. The CDR3 DNA sequence: TGTGCCAGCAGTTCCCACTGGACTGGCTCCTACAATGAGCAGTTCTTC.